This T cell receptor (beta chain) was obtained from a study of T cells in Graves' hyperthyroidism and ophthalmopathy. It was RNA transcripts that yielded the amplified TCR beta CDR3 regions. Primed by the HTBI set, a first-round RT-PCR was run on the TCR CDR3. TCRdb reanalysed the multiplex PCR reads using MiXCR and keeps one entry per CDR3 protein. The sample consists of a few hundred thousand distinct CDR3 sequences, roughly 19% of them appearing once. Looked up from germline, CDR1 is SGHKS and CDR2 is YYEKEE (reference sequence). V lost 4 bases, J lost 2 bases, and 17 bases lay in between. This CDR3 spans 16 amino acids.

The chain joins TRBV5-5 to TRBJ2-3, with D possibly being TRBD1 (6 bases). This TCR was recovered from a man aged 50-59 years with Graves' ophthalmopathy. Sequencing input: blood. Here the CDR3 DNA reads TGTGCCAGCAGCCAGACAGGCCGGTTCTTCACAGATACGCAGTATTTT. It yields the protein CASSQTGRFFTDTQYF. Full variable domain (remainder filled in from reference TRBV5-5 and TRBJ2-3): DAGVTQSPTHLIKTRGQQVTLRCSPISGHKSVSWYQQVLGQGPQFIFQYYEKEERGRGNFPDRFSARQFPNYSSELNVNALLLGDSALYLCASSQTGRFFTDTQYFGPGTRLTVL.